The next 15 T cell receptor beta chains were all read from a single sample in a study of T cell repertoires in cytomegalovirus infection. From the reads, TCRdb called clonotypes with MiXCR, one entry per CDR3 protein. The sample records roughly 700,000 distinct CDR3 sequences, 33% being singletons. These receptors lack a known antigen. The sample here was cultured PBMCs, taken from culture after CMV antigen stimulation. All receptors come from a human donor in good health (CMV status not recorded). Some clones in this sample may be carry-over from other donors' samples.

This rearrangement joins TRBV2 to TRBJ2-3; TRBD2 matches 8 bases. CDR1 and CDR2 (germline): SNHLY, FYNNEI. CDR3 length: 17 residues. With V trimmed by 2 bases and J by 9 bases, 16 bases remained unmatched. The CDR3 region has the DNA TGTGCCAGCAGTGAAACAGCGGGGGTTCCACTGGGGGGGACGCAGTATTTT. As protein: CASSETAGVPLGGTQYF. The full variable domain, completed using reference TRBV2 and TRBJ2-3, is EPEVTQTPSHQVTQMGQEVILRCVPISNHLYFYWYRQILGQKVEFLVSFYNNEISEKSEIFDDQFSVERPDGSNFTLKIRSTKLEDSAMYFCASSETAGVPLGGTQYFGPGTRLTVL.

The chain combines TRBV12-3 or TRBV12-4 with TRBJ2-2; 9 positions match TRBD1. CDR3 length: 16 residues. The ends lost 1 base at V and 7 bases at J; junction bases unmatched: 7. The CDR3: CASSLGDRVFSGELFF. CDR3 in DNA: TGTGCCAGCAGTTTAGGGGACAGGGTTTTCAGCGGGGAGCTGTTTTTT.

The V gene is TRBV10-3, the J gene TRBJ2-7; D might be TRBD2 (6 bases). V was shortened by 6 bases and J by 0 bases, with 12 bases between the two germline ends. Per the germline V gene, CDR1 is ENHRY and CDR2 is SYGVKD. The CDR3 has 14 residues. The CDR3 region has the DNA TGTGCCATCAGCTTAGCGGAAAGCTCCTACGAGCAGTACTTC. Translated: CAISLAESSYEQYF.

This clonotype appeared once. This chain connects TRBV6-8 to TRBJ2-3; the match to TRBD2 covers 7 bases. Germline assignment: CDR1 MNHGY and CDR2 SAAAGT. The CDR3 runs 13 residues. Unmatched junction bases numbered 2, after V lost 2 bases and J lost 6 bases. The CDR3 coding sequence is TGTGCCAGCAGTTACGGGAGGGTGGATACGCAGTATTTT. This sequence encodes CASSYGRVDTQYF.

The V call is TRBV12-3 or TRBV12-4, the J call TRBJ2-3; no reliable D call. V was cut by 2 bases and J by 0 bases, with 12 bases left in between. The CDR3 runs to 16 residues. CDR3 in DNA: TGTGCCAGCAGTTTAAGTCCCAGCCCTAGCACAGATACGCAGTATTTT. This codes for CASSLSPSPSTDTQYF.

The table lists this clonotype with a few counts. The chain uses TRBV2 and TRBJ1-1; D remains ambiguous. The germline V gene has CDR1 SNHLY and CDR2 FYNNEI. This CDR3 comprises 15 residues. Trimming shortened V by 5 bases and J by 0 bases, and 13 bases separated the two germline ends. CDR3 coding DNA: TGTGCCAGCAGTCTCTCCGGGCCACTGAACACTGAAGCTTTCTTT. It codes for CASSLSGPLNTEAFF.

This clonotype was detected only a few times. The chain links TRBV7-2 to TRBJ2-3; 9 bases line up with TRBD2. The germline gives CDR1 SGHTA, CDR2 FQGNSA. The CDR3 is made up of 15 amino acids. Germline trimming cut 3 bases from V and 14 bases from J; bases unmatched to any gene: 15. The CDR3 region is CASSLGTMEAGGGYF. The CDR3 nucleotides are TGTGCCAGCAGCTTGGGGACAATGGAAGCGGGAGGAGGGTATTTT.

The V call is TRBV25-1, the J call TRBJ2-3, with 7 bases identical to TRBD2. Germline loops: CDR1 MGHDK, CDR2 SYGVNS. The CDR3 has 19 residues. V dropped 0 bases and J dropped 4; count of bases not matched to a gene: 16. This CDR3 reads CASSEYAPFRREFADTQYF. CDR3 bases: TGTGCCAGCAGTGAATATGCCCCCTTTCGGCGGGAGTTCGCAGATACGCAGTATTTT.

This clonotype turned up a few times. This chain connects TRBV7-8 to TRBJ2-7; D perhaps matches TRBD2 (6 bases). Germline V gene data show CDR1 as SGHVS and CDR2 as FQNEAQ. The CDR3 spans 13 residues. Trimming removed 3 bases at V and 4 bases at J, with 10 bases between. In DNA form, the CDR3 reads TGTGCCAGCAGCTTCGGGGCGGGGTACGAGCAGTACTTC. Translating it yields CASSFGAGYEQYF.

This sequence joins TRBV19 and TRBJ2-1, with D possibly TRBD2 on 5 matching bases. This CDR3 has 15 residues. CDR1 and CDR2 from the germline V gene are LNHDA and SQIVND (reference sequence). V was trimmed by 3 bases and J by 2 bases, leaving 11 bases between them. CDR3 in amino acids: CASSIRGTPYNEQFF. The CDR3 region has the DNA TGTGCCAGTAGTATTCGGGGAACCCCCTACAATGAGCAGTTCTTC.

CDR3 protein: CASTVNYGYTF. CDR3 bases: TGTGCCAGCACCGTTAACTATGGCTACACCTTC. V is TRBV12-3 or TRBV12-4 and J is TRBJ1-2; no definite D call. Trimming shortened V by 7 bases and J by 1 base, and 4 bases separated the two germline ends. The CDR3 covers 11 residues.

The CDR3: CASWGTGQPQHF. The CDR3 DNA reads TGTGCCAGCTGGGGTACGGGGCAGCCCCAGCATTTT. The rearrangement uses TRBV6-6 and TRBJ1-5; D gene uncertain. Germline V gene lookup returns CDR1 MNHNY and CDR2 SVGAGI (reference sequence). There are 12 residues in the CDR3. V was clipped by 8 bases and J by 7 bases, with 12 bases between them.

The chain combines TRBV27 with TRBJ2-2, with 9 positions matching TRBD2. CDR1 is MNHEY and CDR2 is SMNVEV in the germline V gene (reference sequence). CDR3 size: 19 residues. Losses at the gene ends were 2 bases for V and 5 bases for J; bases not matched to a gene: 15. CDR3 sequence reads: CASSLKISSGSLWTGELFF. In nucleotides, the CDR3 is TGTGCCAGCAGTTTAAAAATTAGTAGCGGGAGTTTGTGGACCGGGGAGCTGTTTTTT.

The chain carries TRBV6-2 or TRBV6-3 and TRBJ2-1; 13 positions match TRBD2. This CDR3 is 17 amino acids long. V lost 3 bases and J lost 7; bases outside the gene matches: 9. CDR1 MNHEY and CDR2 SVGEGT come from the germline V gene. CDR3 residues: CASSYVAATSGRNEQFF. For the CDR3, the DNA is TGTGCCAGCAGTTATGTTGCCGCGACTAGCGGGAGGAATGAGCAGTTCTTC.

The chain links TRBV7-8 to TRBJ2-1; D not resolved. Looked up from germline, CDR1 is SGHVS and CDR2 is FQNEAQ. V was pared by 7 bases and J by 0 bases, with 10 bases between. The CDR3 is 14 residues long. The CDR3 reads CASTELSSYNEQFF. DNA of the CDR3: TGTGCCAGCACGGAGCTGAGCTCCTACAATGAGCAGTTCTTC.